The table lists the clone carrying this T cell receptor (beta chain) with a few counts. The antigen is undetermined. This specimen belongs to a study of T-cell reconstitution after alpha-beta-depleted transplantation in children. Notes on the study in general: The origin of alpha-beta T cells about two months after transplant was reportedly several hundred expanded graft clones. Some patients showed high day-60 TCRbeta diversity, which derived from surviving recipient T cells and thymic progenitors.

The TCRbeta library was prepared with unique molecular identifiers. TCRdb re-analysed the PCR reads in MiXCR, keeping a single row per CDR3 protein. The table has 100,000 or so distinct CDR3 sequences, around 22% seen once. Trimming removed 4 bases at V and 2 bases at J, with 16 bases between. In germline, CDR1 is SGHDT, CDR2 YYEEEE. The CDR3 runs to 16 residues. The sequence was collected from a boy younger than 10 with acute lymphoblastic leukemia, due to receive a stem cell transplant. The sequences come from PBMCs, collected before TCRalphabeta/CD19-depleted stem cell transplant. The gene calls are TRBV5-6 and TRBJ1-5, with a tentative D call TRBD1 (6 bases). CDR3 DNA: TGTGCCAGCAGCCGGATACAGGGATGGGGCAATCAGCCCCAGCATTTT. It encodes CASSRIQGWGNQPQHF.